This T cell receptor beta chain was profiled in a study of blood T cell repertoires in COVID-19. J lost 6 bases, V lost 7 bases, and 7 bases had no gene match. The CDR3 is made up of 15 amino acids. Germline V gives CDR1 MNHEY, CDR2 SVGAGI. Sequencing used immunoSEQ multiplex PCR; TCRdb keeps in-frame clones, though not all of them. The table shows about 340,000 clones, with 86% occurring only once. This chain joins TRBV6-5 and TRBJ1-5, with 12 bases matching TRBD1. This receptor was obtained from a woman between 55 and 75 years old with COVID-19, enrolled during active disease. The sequenced material came from peripheral blood. This CDR3 is CASKPGTGGSQPQHF. CDR3 DNA: TGTGCCAGCAAACCCGGGACAGGGGGCAGTCAGCCCCAGCATTTT.